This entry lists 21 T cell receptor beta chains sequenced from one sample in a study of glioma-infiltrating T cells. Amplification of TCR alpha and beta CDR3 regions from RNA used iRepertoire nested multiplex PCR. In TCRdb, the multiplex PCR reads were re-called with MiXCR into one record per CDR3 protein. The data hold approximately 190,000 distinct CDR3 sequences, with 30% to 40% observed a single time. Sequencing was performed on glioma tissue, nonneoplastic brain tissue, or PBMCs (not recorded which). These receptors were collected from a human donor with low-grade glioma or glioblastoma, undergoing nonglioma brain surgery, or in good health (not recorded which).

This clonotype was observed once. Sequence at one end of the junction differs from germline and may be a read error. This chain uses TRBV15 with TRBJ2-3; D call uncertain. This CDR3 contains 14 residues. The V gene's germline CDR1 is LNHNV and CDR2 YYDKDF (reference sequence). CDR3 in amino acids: CATRRDQSTDTQYF. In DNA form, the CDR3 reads TGTGCCACCAGAAGAGATCAAAGTACAGATACGCAGTATTTT.

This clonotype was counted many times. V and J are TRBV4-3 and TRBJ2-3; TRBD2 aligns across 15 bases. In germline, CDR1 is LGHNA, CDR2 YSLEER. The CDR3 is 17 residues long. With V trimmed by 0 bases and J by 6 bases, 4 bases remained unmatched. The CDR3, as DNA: TGCGCCAGCAGCCAAGATTGGACTAGCGGGAGGGGGGATACGCAGTATTTT. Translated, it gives CASSQDWTSGRGDTQYF.

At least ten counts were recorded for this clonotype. In DNA form, the CDR3 reads TGTGCCAGCAGGAGGGAGGGAACCGGGGAGCTGTTTTTT. It is translated as CASRREGTGELFF. The chain employs TRBV6-1 and TRBJ2-2, with 7 bases that match TRBD2. V dropped 6 bases and J dropped 5; count of bases not matched to a gene: 3. The CDR3 covers 13 residues. The germline CDR1 and CDR2 sequences are MNHNS and SASEGT.

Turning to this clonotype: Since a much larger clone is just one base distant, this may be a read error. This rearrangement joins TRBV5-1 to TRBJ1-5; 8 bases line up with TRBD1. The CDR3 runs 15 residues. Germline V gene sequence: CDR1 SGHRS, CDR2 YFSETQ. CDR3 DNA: TGCGCCAGCAGCCCCGGGACAGGAGGGAATCAGCCCCATCATTTT. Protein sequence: CASSPGTGGNQPHHF.

CDR3 residues: CASSLREFYEQFF. The CDR3 DNA reads TGTGCCAGCAGTTTAAGGGAGTTCTATGAGCAGTTCTTC. V is TRBV12-3 or TRBV12-4 and J is TRBJ2-1, with D tentatively TRBD2 (5 bases). Trimming took off 2 bases at V and 8 bases at J, with 10 bases between the two ends. This CDR3 region has 13 residues.

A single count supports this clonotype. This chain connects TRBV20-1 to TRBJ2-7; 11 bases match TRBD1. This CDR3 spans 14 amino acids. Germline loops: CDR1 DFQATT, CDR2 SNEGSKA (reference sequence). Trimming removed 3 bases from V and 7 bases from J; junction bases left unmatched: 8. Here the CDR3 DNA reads TGCAGTGCTAGCGTAGGACAGGGGGCAGGAGAGCAGTACTTC. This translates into CSASVGQGAGEQYF.

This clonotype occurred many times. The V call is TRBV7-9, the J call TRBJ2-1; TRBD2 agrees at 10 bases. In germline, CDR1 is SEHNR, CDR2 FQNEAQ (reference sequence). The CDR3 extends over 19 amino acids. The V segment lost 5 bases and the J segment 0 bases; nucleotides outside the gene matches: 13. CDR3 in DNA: TGTGCCAGCAGCGGCATCGGTTTCAGCGGGAGGGGCTCCTACAATGAGCAGTTCTTC. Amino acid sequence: CASSGIGFSGRGSYNEQFF.

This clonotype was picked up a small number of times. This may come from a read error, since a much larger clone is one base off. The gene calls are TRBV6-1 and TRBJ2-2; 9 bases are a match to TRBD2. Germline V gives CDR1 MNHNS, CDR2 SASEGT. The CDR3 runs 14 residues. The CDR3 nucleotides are TGTGCCAGCAAGCTAGCGGGGAACACCGGGGAGCTGTCTTTT. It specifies CASKLAGNTGELSF.

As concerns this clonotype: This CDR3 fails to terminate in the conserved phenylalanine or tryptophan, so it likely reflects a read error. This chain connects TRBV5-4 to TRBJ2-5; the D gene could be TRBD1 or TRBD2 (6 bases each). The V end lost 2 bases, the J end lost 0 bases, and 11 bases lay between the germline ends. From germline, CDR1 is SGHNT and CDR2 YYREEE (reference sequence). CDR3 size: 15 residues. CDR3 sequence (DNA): TGTGCCAGCAGCTTATCAGGGGAGGACCAAGAGACCCAGTACCTC. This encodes CASSLSGEDQETQYL.

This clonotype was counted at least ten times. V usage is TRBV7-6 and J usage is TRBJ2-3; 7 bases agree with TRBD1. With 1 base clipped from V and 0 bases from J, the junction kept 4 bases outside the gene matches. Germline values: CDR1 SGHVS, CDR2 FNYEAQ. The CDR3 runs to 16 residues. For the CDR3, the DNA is TGTGCCAGCAGCTTAGGGGCAGGGGGAAGCACAGATACGCAGTATTTT. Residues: CASSLGAGGSTDTQYF.

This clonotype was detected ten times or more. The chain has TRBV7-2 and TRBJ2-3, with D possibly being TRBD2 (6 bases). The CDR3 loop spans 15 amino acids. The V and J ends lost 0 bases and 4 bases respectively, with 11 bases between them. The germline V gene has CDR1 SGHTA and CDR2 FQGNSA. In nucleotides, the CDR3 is TGTGCCAGCAGCTTAGCGGAGGGCCCCCCAGATACGCAGTATTTT. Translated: CASSLAEGPPDTQYF.

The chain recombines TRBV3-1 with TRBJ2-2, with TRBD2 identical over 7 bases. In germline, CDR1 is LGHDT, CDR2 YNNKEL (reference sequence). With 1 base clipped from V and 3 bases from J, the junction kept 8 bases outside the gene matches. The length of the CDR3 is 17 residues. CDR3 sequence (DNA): TGTGCCAGCAGCCAAGTTTCCGGACTAGAGGACACCGGGGAGCTGTTTTTT. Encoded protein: CASSQVSGLEDTGELFF.

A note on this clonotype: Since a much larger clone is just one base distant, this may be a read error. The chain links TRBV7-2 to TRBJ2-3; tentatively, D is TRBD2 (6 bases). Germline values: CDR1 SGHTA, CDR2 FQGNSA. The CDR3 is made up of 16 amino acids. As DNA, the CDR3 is TGTGCCGGCAGCTTTCCCGGGACTCCTAGCACAGATACGCAGTATTTT. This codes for CAGSFPGTPSTDTQYF.

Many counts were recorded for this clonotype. DNA for the CDR3: TGTGCCAGCAAGGGCAGGGGGTACACTGAAGCTTTCTTT. Translating gives CASKGRGYTEAFF. The V call is TRBV28, the J call TRBJ1-1, with TRBD1 matching 7 bases. V was clipped by 7 bases and J by 3 bases; unmatched bases: 5. This CDR3 comprises 13 residues. Germline-derived CDR1 and CDR2 are MDHEN and SYDVKM.

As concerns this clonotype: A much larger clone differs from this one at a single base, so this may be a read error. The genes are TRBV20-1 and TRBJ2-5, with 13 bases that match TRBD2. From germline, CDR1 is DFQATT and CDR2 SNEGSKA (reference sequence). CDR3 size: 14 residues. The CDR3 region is CSADGLAGVETKYF. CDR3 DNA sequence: TGCAGTGCTGACGGACTAGCGGGAGTAGAGACCAAGTACTTC.

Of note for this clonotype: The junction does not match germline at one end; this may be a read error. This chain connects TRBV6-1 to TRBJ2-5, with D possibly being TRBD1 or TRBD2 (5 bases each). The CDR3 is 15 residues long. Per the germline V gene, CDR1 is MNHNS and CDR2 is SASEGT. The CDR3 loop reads CASSPGRSAQEAQHF. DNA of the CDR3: TGTGCCAGCAGTCCGGGGCGGAGCGCCCAAGAGGCCCAGCACTTC.

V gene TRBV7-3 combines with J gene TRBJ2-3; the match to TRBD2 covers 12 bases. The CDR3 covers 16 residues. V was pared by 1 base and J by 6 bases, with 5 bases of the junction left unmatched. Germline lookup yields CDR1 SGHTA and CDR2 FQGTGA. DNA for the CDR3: TGTGCCAGCAGCTTAATGGGACTAGCGGGTCGCGATACGCAGTATTTT. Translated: CASSLMGLAGRDTQYF.

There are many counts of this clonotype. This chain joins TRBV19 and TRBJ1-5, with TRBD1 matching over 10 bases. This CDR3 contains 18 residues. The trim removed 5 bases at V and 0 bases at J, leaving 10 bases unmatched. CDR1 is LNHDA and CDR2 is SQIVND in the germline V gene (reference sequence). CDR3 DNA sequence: TGTGCCAGTAGTGCCCGGGACAGGGGCCCCTATAGCAATCAGCCCCAGCATTTT. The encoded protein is CASSARDRGPYSNQPQHF.

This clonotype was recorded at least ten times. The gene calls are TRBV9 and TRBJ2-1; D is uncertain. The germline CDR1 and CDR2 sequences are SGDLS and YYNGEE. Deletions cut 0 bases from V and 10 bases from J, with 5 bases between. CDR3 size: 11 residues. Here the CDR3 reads CASSVGMEQFF. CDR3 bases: TGTGCCAGCAGCGTAGGGATGGAGCAGTTCTTC.

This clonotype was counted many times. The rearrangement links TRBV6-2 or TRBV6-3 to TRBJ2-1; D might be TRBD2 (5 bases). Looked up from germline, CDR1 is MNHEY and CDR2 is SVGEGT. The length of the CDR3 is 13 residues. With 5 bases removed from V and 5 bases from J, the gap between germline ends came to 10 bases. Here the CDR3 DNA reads TGTGCCAGCAGTAGCGGAGGAAACAATGAGCAGTTCTTC. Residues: CASSSGGNNEQFF.

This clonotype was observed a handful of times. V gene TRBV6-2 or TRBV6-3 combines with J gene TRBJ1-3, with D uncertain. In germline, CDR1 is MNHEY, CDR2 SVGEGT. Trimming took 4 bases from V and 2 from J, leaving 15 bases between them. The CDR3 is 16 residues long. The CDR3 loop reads CASSLEARIPGNTIYF. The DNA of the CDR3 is TGTGCCAGCAGTTTAGAGGCCAGGATCCCTGGAAACACCATATATTTT.